Listed below are T cell receptor beta chains from one sample, sequenced in a study of tumor-infiltrating lymphocytes in primary liver carcinoma. TCRdb used MiXCR to reprocess the multiplex PCR reads, holding one entry per CDR3 protein. The sample has roughly 30,000 distinct CDR3 sequences; approximately 71% are singletons. Input material: liver tumor tissue from sampling region 3. These receptors were obtained from a woman younger than 45 with primary liver carcinoma and hepatitis B virus infection. The CDR3 runs from the conserved cysteine through the conserved F or W. D genes are given only for firm matches. The size entry is marked missing in some rows and otherwise reads once, few, many or a size class.

v_gene,abundance,d_gene,j_gene,CDR3nt,CDR3aa
TRBV7-2,.,TRBD2,TRBJ2-3,TGTGCCAGCAGCTCCAGCGGGAGGGCCAGGTATACGCAGTATTTT,CASSSSGRARYTQYF
TRBV28,many,.,TRBJ1-1,TGTGCCAGCGGGGCGTCGCTCGGCCAGGGCACTGAAGCTTTCTTT,CASGASLGQGTEAFF
TRBV10-2,many,.,TRBJ2-7,TGCGCCAGCAGTGACTGGGCAGGACTATACGAGCAGTACTTC,CASSDWAGLYEQYF
TRBV7-8,.,.,TRBJ2-4,.,CASSLVAGGNIRYF
TRBV4-3,.,TRBD2,TRBJ2-3,TGCGCCAACAGCCAAGAAGGTCTAGTGGGAGGGCCAACAGATGCGCAGTATTTT,CANSQEGLVGGPTDAQYF
TRBV7-9,few,.,TRBJ1-1,.,CASSFGQGNTETFF
TRBV10-1,.,.,TRBJ2-2,TGCGCCAGCAGTGAACGAAGCATCGGGGAGCTGTTTTTT,CASSERSIGELFF
TRBV11-2,.,.,TRBJ2-3,TGTGCCAGCAGCTTGGGGACCAACACAGATACGCAGTATTTT,CASSLGTNTDTQYF
TRBV12-3/TRBV12-4,once,.,TRBJ1-3,TGTGCCGCCAGTGCCGGAAACGCCATATATTTT,CAASAGNAIYF
TRBV5-1,.,.,TRBJ2-1,TGCGTCAGTACCCCGTCCCCAGACTATTCCTACAATGAGCACTTCTTC,CVSTPSPDYSYNEHFF
TRBV10-2,few,TRBD2,TRBJ2-7,TGCCCCAGCGGTCGACTAGCGGGGGGCGGGGACGAGCAGTACTTC,CPSGRLAGGGDEQYF
TRBV11-2,once,.,TRBJ1-4,TGTGCCAGAACCCCTGGGGGGGAAGACTGTTTTTTT,CARTPGGEDCFF
TRBV6-1,.,.,TRBJ2-2,TGTGCCAGCGGTGGGACCCTTCCCGGGGGCGCCGCGAACACCGGGGAGCTGTTTTTT,CASGGTLPGGAANTGELFF
TRBV6-1,many,.,TRBJ2-3,TGTGCCAGCAGTCGGGACCACCCCACAGATACGCAGTATTTT,CASSRDHPTDTQYF
TRBV30,.,.,TRBJ2-1,TGTGCCTGGACACCGTACAATGAGCAGTTCTTC,CAWTPYNEQFF
TRBV4-1,.,.,TRBJ2-4,TGCGCCAGCAGCCCAGAGATGAATAGGAACACGATCATGTGGTACTTC,CASSPEMNRNTIMWYF
TRBV6-2/TRBV6-3,.,.,TRBJ1-5,TGTGCCAGCAGTTACCGGGATGATCAGTCCCAGCATTTT,CASSYRDDQSQHF
TRBV11-3,.,.,TRBJ2-2,TGTGCCAGCAACTTAGGAACTAGAAGAACAGGGGAGCTGTTTTTT,CASNLGTRRTGELFF
TRBV11-2,.,TRBD2,TRBJ2-1,TGTGCCAGCAGCAGGGGGATGGCGGGAGGGCCGGGGGATGAGCAGTTCTTC,CASSRGMAGGPGDEQFF
TRBV29-1,few,.,TRBJ1-2,TGCAGCGCTGGGGGGGGACAAAAGGACTATGGCTACACCTTC,CSAGGGQKDYGYTF
TRBV11-2,.,.,TRBJ2-7,TGTGCCAGCACCCCCTTGGAAGCGGCCCTCTACGAGCAGTACTTC,CASTPLEAALYEQYF
TRBV14,.,.,TRBJ2-7,TGTGTCAGCAGCCAAGAGTCGGCGGAGACTAGGTCCTACGAGCGGTACTTC,CVSSQESAETRSYERYF
TRBV11-2,.,.,TRBJ1-2,TGTGCGAGCAGCTTAGATGGGAAGGCAGGGAGAGGGTACACCTTC,CASSLDGKAGRGYTF
TRBV29-1,few,TRBD2,TRBJ2-1,TGCAGCGTTGAGGGACTAGAGGGAGGGGGTCCATACAATGAGCAGTTCTTC,CSVEGLEGGGPYNEQFF
TRBV11-2,.,.,TRBJ1-2,TGTGCCATCAGCTTAGCATTCGTATTTGGCGGCTACGCCTTC,CAISLAFVFGGYAF
TRBV11-3,.,.,TRBJ2-1,TGTGCCAGCAGTTTAAATGCCAATGTGCAGTTATTC,CASSLNANVQLF
TRBV6-1,few,.,TRBJ2-2,TGTCCCAGTAGCCCTTTCGCGGCGCGGGACACCGGGGAGCTGTTTTTT,CPSSPFAARDTGELFF
TRBV29-1,.,TRBD2,TRBJ2-1,TGCAGCGCCCTAAGGGACTACAATGGGCGCTTCTTC,CSALRDYNGRFF
TRBV6-2/TRBV6-3,once,.,TRBJ1-5,TGTGACAGCAAAGAGTCTAGAGATAGCAATCAGTCCCAGCATTTT,CDSKESRDSNQSQHF
TRBV29-1,few,TRBD1,TRBJ2-5,TGCAGCGTTGAAGGAGGGACAGGGGAACAAGAGATCCAGTACTTC,CSVEGGTGEQEIQYF
TRBV19,many,.,TRBJ2-1,TGTGCCAGTAGACATGAATCGGCCCAGGGGAACGATGAGCAGTTCTTC,CASRHESAQGNDEQFF
TRBV11-2,.,TRBD1,TRBJ2-2,TGTGCCAACTGCGTAGAGACAGGGGACACCGGGGACCTGTTTTTT,CANCVETGDTGDLFF
TRBV6-5,once,.,TRBJ2-5,TGTGCCAGCAGTATAGACAAGGGGCTGACCCAGTACTTC,CASSIDKGLTQYF
TRBV11-2,.,TRBD1,TRBJ1-1,TGTGCCAGCAGCGCTCGGGACAGGGGGTGCAAAATGTGGAGTAACACTGAAGCTTTCTTT,CASSARDRGCKMWSNTEAFF
TRBV4-2,.,TRBD1,TRBJ2-7,TGTACCAGCAGCCAGGAATACCTAGGACAGGGGGGACCGCGTGAGCAGTACTTC,CTSSQEYLGQGGPREQYF
TRBV11-2,.,.,TRBJ1-6,TGTGCCAGCAGCTTAGTAATGAATTCACTCCTCCACTTT,CASSLVMNSLLHF
TRBV12-3/TRBV12-4,.,.,TRBJ2-7,TGTGCCAGCACCATCGACACCGGCTCCTACGAGCAGTACTTC,CASTIDTGSYEQYF
TRBV6-5,.,TRBD1,TRBJ2-5,TGTGGCAGCAATACCGACAGGGGGCTGATCCAGTATTTC,CGSNTDRGLIQYF
TRBV11-2,many,TRBD2,TRBJ2-2,TGTGCCAGCAGCTTTGGAGGGACTAGCGGGGTTACCGGGGAGCTGTTTTTT,CASSFGGTSGVTGELFF
TRBV28,.,TRBD1,TRBJ1-5,TGTGTCAGCAGTTTAATCAGGGGGATCCAGCCCCAGCATTTT,CVSSLIRGIQPQHF
TRBV11-2,.,TRBD1,TRBJ1-1,TGTGCCAGCAGCGCTCGGGACAGGCGTCGCAAGACGTGGAGTAACACTGAAGCTTTCTTT,CASSARDRRRKTWSNTEAFF
TRBV20-1,.,.,TRBJ2-3,TGCTGTGCTAGAGATCCCTTAGGACGGCCAGATACGCAGTATTTT,CCARDPLGRPDTQYF
TRBV6-5,.,.,TRBJ2-7,TGTACTACCAGTTACAAGGACAGCAGCTCCTACGAGCAGTACTTC,CTTSYKDSSSYEQYF
TRBV29-1,many,TRBD2,TRBJ2-1,TGCAGCGTTGGACTAGCGGGAGGGTTCTACAATGAGCAGTTTTTC,CSVGLAGGFYNEQFF
TRBV6-6,.,TRBD2,TRBJ2-3,TGTGCCAGCAGTTCCTGTGTAGCGGGAGGACGAGATACGCAGTATTTT,CASSSCVAGGRDTQYF
TRBV11-1,.,.,TRBJ1-2,TGCGCCAGCAACTTTTCAGCGTCCTTGGGAGGCTATACCTTC,CASNFSASLGGYTF
TRBV20-1,many,.,TRBJ1-2,TGCAGTGCTAGAGATGACAGTCAAACTATTGGCTACACCTTC,CSARDDSQTIGYTF
TRBV11-2,many,.,TRBJ1-6,TGTGCCAGCAGCTTAAGCGCCCGGGATTCACCCCTTCACTTT,CASSLSARDSPLHF
TRBV4-3,.,.,TRBJ2-1,TGCACCAGCAGCCATACAGAGTTGGTCAATGGGCAGTTCTTC,CTSSHTELVNGQFF
TRBV29-1,.,.,TRBJ2-2,TGCAGCCTCGTGGCATGGGGCGGGGAGCTGTTTTTT,CSLVAWGGELFF
TRBV11-2,.,.,TRBJ2-3,TGTGCCAGTAGATCAGGAAGCGGTAGGGCAGATACGCAGTATTTT,CASRSGSGRADTQYF
TRBV6-1,many,.,TRBJ2-1,TGTGCCAGCAGTCATGGGCTGAGGCGAGACTACAATGAGCAGTTCTTC,CASSHGLRRDYNEQFF
TRBV6-6,.,TRBD2,TRBJ2-2,TGTGCCAGTAGTTCCGAGGGACTAGCGGGAACCGGGGAGCTGTTGTTT,CASSSEGLAGTGELLF
TRBV5-5,.,.,TRBJ1-1,TGCGCCAGCATCTTAGACTCGAACACTGATGCTTTCTTT,CASILDSNTDAFF
TRBV6-5,.,.,TRBJ2-7,TGTGCCAGCAGCTACTCGCGAGCCCGCTCCTACGAGCAGTACTTT,CASSYSRARSYEQYF
TRBV6-2/TRBV6-3,.,.,TRBJ2-2,TGTGCCAGCAGCCTTATTCAGGGTGCAGGAACCGGGAAGCTGTTTTTT,CASSLIQGAGTGKLFF
TRBV11-2,many,TRBD1,TRBJ2-7,TGTGCCAGCAGCCACGGGACAGTCACCTACGAGCAGTACTTC,CASSHGTVTYEQYF